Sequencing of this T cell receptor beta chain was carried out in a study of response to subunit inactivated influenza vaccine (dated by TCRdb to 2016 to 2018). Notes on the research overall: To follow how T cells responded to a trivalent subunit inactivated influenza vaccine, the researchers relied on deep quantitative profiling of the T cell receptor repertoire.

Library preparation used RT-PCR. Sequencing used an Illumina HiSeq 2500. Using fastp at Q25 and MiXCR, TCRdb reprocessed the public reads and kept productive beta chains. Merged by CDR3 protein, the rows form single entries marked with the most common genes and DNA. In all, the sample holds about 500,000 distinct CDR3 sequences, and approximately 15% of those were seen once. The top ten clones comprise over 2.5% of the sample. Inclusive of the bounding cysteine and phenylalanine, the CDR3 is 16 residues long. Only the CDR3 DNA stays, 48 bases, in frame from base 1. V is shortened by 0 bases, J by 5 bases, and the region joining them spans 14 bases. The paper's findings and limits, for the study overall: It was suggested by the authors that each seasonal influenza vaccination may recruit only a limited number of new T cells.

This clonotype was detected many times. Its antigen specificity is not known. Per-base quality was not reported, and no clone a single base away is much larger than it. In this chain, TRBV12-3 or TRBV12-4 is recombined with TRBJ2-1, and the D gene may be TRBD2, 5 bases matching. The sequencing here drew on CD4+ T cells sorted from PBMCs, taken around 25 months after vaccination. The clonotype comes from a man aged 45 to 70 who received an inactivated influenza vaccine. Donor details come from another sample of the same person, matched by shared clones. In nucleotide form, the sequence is TGTGCCAGCAGTTTAGCGCTCATGGGAGCTGACAATGAGCAGTTCTTC. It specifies CASSLALMGADNEQFF.